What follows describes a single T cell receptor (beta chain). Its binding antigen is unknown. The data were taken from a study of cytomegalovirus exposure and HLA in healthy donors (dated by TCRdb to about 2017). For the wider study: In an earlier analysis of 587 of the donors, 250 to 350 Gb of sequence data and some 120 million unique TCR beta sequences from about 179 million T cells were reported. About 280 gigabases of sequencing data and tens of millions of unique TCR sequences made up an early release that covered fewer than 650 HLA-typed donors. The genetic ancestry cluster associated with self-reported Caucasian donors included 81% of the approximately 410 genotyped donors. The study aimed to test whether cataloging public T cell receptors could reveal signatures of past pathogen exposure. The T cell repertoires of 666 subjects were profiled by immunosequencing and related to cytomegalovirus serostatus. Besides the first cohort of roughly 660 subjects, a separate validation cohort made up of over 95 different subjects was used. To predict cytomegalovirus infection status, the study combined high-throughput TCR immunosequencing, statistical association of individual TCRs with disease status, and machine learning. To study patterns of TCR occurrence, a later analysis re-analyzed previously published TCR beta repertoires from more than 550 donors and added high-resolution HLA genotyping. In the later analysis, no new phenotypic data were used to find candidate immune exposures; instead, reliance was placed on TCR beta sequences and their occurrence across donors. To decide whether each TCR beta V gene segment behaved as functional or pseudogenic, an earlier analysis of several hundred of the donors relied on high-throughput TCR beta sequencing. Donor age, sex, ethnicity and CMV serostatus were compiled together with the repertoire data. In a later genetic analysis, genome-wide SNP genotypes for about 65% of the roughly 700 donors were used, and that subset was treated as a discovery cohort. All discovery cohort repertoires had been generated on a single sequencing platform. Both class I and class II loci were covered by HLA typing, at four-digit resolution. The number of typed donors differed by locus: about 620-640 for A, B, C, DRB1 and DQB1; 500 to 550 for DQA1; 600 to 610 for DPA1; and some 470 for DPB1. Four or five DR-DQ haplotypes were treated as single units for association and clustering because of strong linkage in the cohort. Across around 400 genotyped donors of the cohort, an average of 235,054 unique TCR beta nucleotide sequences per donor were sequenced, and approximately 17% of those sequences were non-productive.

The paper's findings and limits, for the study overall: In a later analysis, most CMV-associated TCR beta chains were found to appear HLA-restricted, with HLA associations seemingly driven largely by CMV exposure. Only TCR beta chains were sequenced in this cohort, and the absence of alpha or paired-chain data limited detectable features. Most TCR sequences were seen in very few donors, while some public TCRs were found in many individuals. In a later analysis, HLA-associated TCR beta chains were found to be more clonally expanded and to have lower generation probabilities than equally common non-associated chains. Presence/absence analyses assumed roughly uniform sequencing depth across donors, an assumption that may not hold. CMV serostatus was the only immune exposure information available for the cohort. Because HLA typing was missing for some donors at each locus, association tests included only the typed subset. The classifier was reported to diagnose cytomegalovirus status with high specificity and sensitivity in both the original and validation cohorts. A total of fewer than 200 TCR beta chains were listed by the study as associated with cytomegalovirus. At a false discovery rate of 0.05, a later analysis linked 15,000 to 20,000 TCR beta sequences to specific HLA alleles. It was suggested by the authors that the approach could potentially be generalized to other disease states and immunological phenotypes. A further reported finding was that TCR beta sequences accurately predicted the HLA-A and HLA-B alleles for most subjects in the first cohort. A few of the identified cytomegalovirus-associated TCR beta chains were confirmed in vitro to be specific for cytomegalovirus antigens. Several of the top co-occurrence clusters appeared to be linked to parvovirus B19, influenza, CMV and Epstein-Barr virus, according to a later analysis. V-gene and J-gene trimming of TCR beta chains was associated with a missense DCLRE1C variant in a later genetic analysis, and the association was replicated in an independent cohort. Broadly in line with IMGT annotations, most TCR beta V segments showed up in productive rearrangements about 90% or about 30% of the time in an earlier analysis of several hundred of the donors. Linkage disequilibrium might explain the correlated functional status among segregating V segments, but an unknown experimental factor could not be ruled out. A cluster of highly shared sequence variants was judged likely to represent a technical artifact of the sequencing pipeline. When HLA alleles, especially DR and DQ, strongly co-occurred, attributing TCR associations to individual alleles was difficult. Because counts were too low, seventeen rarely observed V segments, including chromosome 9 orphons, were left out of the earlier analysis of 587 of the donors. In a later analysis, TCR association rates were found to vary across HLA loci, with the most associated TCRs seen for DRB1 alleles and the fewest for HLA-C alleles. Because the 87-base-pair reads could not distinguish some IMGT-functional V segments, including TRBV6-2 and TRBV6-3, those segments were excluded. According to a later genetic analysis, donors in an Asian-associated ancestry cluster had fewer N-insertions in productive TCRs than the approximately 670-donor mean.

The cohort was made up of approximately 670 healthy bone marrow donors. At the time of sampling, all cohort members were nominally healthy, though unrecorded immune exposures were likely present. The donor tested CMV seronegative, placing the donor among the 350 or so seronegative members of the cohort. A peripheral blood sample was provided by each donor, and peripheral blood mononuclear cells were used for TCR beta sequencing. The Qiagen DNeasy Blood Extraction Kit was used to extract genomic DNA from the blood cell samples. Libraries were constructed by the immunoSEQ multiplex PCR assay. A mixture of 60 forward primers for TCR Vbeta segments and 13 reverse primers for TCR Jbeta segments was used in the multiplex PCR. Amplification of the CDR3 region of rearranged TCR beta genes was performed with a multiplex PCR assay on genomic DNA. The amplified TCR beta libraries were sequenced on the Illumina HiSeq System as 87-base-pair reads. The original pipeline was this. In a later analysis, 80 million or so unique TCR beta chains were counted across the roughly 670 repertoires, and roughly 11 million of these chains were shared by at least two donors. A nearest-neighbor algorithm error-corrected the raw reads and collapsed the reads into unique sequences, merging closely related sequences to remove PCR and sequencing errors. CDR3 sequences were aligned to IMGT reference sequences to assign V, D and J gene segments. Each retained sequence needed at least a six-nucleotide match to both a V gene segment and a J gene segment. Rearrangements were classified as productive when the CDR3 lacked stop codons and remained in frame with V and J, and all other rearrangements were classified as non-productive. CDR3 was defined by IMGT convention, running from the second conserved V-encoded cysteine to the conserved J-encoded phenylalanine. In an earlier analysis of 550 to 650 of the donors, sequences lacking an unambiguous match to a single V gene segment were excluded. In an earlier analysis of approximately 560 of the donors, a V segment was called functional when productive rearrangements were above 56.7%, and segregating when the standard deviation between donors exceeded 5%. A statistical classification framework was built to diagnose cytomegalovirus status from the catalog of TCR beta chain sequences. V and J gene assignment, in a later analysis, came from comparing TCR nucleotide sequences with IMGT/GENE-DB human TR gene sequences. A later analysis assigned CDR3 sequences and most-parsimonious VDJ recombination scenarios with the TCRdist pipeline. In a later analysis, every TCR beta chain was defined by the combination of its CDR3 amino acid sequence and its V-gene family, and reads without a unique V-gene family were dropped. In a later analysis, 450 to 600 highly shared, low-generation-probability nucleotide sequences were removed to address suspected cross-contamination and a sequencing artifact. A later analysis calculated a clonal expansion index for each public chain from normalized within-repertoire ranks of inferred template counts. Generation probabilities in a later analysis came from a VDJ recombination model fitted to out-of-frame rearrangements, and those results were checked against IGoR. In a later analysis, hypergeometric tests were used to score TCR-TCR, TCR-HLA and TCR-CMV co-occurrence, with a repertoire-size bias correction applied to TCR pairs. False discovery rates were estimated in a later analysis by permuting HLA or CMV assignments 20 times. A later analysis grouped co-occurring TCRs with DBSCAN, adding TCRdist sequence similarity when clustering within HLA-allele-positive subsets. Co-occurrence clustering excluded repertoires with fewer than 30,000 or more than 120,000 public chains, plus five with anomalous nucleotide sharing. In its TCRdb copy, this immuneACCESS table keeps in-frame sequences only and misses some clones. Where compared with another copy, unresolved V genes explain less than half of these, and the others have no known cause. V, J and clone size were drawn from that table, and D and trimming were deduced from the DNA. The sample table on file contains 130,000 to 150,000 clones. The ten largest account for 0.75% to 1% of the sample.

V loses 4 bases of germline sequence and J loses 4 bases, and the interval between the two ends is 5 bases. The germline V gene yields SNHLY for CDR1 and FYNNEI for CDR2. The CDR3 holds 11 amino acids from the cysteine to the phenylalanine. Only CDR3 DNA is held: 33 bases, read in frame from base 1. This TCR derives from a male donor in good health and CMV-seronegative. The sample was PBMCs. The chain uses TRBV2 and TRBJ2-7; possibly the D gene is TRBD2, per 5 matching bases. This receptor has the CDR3 CASSAGYEQYF. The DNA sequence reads TGTGCCAGCAGTGCGGGATACGAGCAGTACTTC.